This TCR beta chain derives from a study of Tregs in tolerant kidney transplant recipients (dated by TCRdb to about 2019). Background on the whole study: Before combined kidney and bone marrow transplantation, this study identified donor-specific regulatory T cells using TCRbeta sequencing and then followed those same cells after transplant.

Concerning this clone itself: Its antigen remains undetermined. The CDR3 end is not reached by the read, which stops 3 residues before it; the germline J gene fills it in.

For TCRbeta CDR3 sequencing, genomic DNA was extracted from sorted cells using the QIAGEN DNeasy Blood and Tissue Kit. High-throughput TCRbeta CDR3 sequencing, including PCR amplification with bias correction and internal controls, was performed commercially through immunoSEQ. Concerning the study's data processing: Unique productive TCRbeta sequences were defined by CDR3 nucleotide sequence when primers matched and otherwise by CDR3 amino acid sequence together with Vbeta and Jbeta genes. To correct for sorting error, sequences found in more than one sorted population at a frequency ratio of 2:1 or less were discarded, and the remaining shared sequences were assigned to the population with the higher frequency. A sequence counted as donor-reactive if, in CFSE-low cells, the sequence had a frequency of at least 0.01% and was expanded at least 5-fold compared with unstimulated cells. Repertoire divergence was quantified by Jensen-Shannon divergence using the top 100 TCRbeta sequences ranked by frequency. When a sample had multiple sequencing runs, each run was corrected for sorting error separately and the runs were then pooled. TCRdb mirrors the immuneACCESS table, restricted to in-frame sequences. Some clones are absent from its copies; in checked studies, under half trace to an unresolved V gene, and the reason for the others is unknown. The V and J calls and clone size come from that table; D and trimming were worked out from the DNA. The sample table records around 13,000 clones. 25% to 30% of the sample is held by the ten biggest clonotypes.

On the study overall, not on this receptor specifically: In tolerant patients, donor-specific Tregs expanded more than Tregs overall, which suggests antigen-driven rather than nonspecific expansion. The study was limited by small patient numbers, and the findings need validation in larger populations and under other immunosuppression protocols. For some patients, the PCR primers changed as time went on, which meant samples from those patients could not be compared with one another at the nucleotide level. The most biologically relevant and donor-specific TCRbeta repertoire appeared to be identified by expanding Tregs with activated donor B cells. Biological reproducibility was not examined directly, but technical replication error appeared to be minimal.

Explained via the paper, the time point label denotes: 6 months after combined kidney and bone marrow transplant. Transplants used related donors with nonmyeloablative bone marrow transplantation; mixed chimerism was transient in the human trials. Unstimulated Tregs (CD4+CD25+CD127-), CD4+ non-Tregs (CD4+CD25-), CD4 and CD8 cells were FACS-sorted from thawed PBMCs. Patients were 4 combined kidney and bone marrow transplant recipients from the ITN036ST trial, and only these trial subjects had samples available. Healthy control blood was processed to PBMCs with a Ficoll density gradient and then cryopreserved, whereas patient PBMCs were collected both before and after transplant. Looking up the germline V gene yields CDR1 SGHRS and CDR2 YFSETQ. Clipping removes 5 bases from V and 9 bases from J, with 8 as the unmatched junction base count. The CDR3 sequence holds 14 residues, the cysteine and phenylalanine included. The CDR3 was read in part: 33 bases, with the frame set at base 1.

The sequence joins TRBV5-1 to TRBJ2-1, and 10 junction bases match TRBD2. The sequence was collected from a human patient who received a combined kidney and bone marrow transplant. Following a transplant, some T lymphocytes may have been derived from the graft donor. The specimen comprised CD8+ T cells from blood (PBMCs), sampled 6 months after the transplant. CDR3 reads: CASSDTSGVGEQFF. Partial CDR3 DNA: TGCGCCAGCAGTGATACTAGCGGGGTGGGTGAG.